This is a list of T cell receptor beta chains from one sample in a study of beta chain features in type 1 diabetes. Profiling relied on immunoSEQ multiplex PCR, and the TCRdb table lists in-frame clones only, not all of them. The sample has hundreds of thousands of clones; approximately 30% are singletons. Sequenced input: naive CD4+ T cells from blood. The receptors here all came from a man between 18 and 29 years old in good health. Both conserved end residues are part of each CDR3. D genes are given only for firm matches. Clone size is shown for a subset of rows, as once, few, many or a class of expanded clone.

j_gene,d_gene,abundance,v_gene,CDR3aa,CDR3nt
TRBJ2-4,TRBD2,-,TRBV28,CASSLAGVSKNIQYF,TGTGCCAGCAGTCTAGCGGGAGTTAGCAAAAACATTCAGTACTTC
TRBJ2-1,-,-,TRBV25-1,CAGVGRIF,TGTGCCGGGGTGGGCCGGATCTTC
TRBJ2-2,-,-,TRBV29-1,CSVIDRPPGELFF,TGCAGCGTTATTGACAGGCCGCCCGGGGAGCTGTTTTTT
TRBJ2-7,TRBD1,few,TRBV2,CASSAYRGTYEQYF,TGTGCCAGCAGTGCTTACAGGGGCACCTACGAGCAGTACTTC
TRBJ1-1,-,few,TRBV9,CASSPLPGQSSHEAFF,TGTGCCAGCAGCCCTCTCCCCGGGCAGTCAAGTCATGAAGCTTTCTTT
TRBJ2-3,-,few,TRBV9,CASSVDFADTQYF,TGTGCCAGCAGCGTAGATTTCGCAGATACGCAGTATTTT
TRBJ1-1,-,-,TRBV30,CAWNLPNTEAFF,TGTGCCTGGAATCTTCCGAACACTGAAGCTTTCTTT
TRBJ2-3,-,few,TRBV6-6,CASSYSGVGTDTQYF,TGTGCCAGCAGTTACTCGGGAGTAGGCACAGATACGCAGTATTTT
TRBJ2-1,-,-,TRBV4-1,CASAEPDGNEQFF,TGCGCCAGCGCGGAACCGGACGGGAATGAGCAGTTCTTC
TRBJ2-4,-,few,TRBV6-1,CASSESRGVSIQYF,TGTGCCAGCAGTGAATCCAGGGGGGTTAGCATTCAGTACTTC
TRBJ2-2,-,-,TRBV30,CAWKGRPGRVTGELFF,TGTGCCTGGAAAGGGAGGCCAGGCCGGGTCACCGGGGAGCTGTTTTTT
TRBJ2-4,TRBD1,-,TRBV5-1,CASSTDRGENIQYF,TGCGCCAGCAGCACTGACAGGGGTGAGAACATTCAGTACTTC
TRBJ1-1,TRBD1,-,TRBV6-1,CASSATGTGVRDTEAFF,TGTGCCAGCAGTGCCACCGGGACAGGAGTGAGAGACACTGAAGCTTTCTTT
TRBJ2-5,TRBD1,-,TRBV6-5,CASSRNRGRQETQYF,TGTGCCAGCAGCCGCAACAGGGGCCGTCAAGAGACCCAGTACTTC
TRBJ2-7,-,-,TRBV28,CASSFLTGEQYF,TGTGCCAGCAGTTTCCTGACGGGAGAGCAGTACTTC
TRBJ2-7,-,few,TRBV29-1,CSVELRHDGVYEQYF,TGCAGCGTTGAATTACGCCACGATGGAGTCTACGAGCAGTACTTC
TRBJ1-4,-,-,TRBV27,CASMGWSNEKLFF,TGTGCCAGCATGGGTTGGAGTAATGAAAAACTGTTTTTT
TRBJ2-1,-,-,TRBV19,CASSILVGAYNEQFF,TGTGCCAGTAGTATTCTAGTTGGGGCCTACAATGAGCAGTTCTTC
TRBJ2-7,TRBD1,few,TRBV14,CASSWTGTGTKQYF,TGTGCCAGCAGCTGGACCGGGACAGGGACCAAGCAGTACTTC
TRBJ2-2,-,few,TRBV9,CASSVASVNTGELFF,TGTGCCAGCAGCGTTGCTAGCGTGAACACCGGGGAGCTGTTTTTT
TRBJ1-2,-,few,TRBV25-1,CASSDPGPSAVTF,TGTGCCAGCAGTGATCCGGGACCCTCGGCGGTAACCTTC
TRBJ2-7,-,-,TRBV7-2,CASSLEAGTIYEQYF,TGTGCCAGCAGCTTAGAGGCCGGGACCATCTACGAGCAGTACTTC
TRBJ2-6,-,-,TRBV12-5,CASSYSGANVLTF,TGTGCTAGTTCTTACTCTGGGGCCAACGTCCTGACTTTC
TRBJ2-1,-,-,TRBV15,CATSLPVNEQFF,TGTGCCACCAGCCTCCCCGTCAATGAGCAGTTCTTC
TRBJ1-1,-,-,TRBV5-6,CASSWRTLNTEAFF,TGTGCCAGCAGCTGGCGGACTTTGAACACTGAAGCTTTCTTT
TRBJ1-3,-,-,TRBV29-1,CSVLQGGNTIYF,TGCAGCGTTCTCCAGGGTGGAAACACCATATATTTT
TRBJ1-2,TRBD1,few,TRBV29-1,CSGGGAYGYTF,TGCAGCGGAGGGGGCGCCTATGGCTACACCTTC
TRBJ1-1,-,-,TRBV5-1,CATKAEPNMNTEAFF,TGCGCCACCAAAGCGGAGCCGAACATGAACACTGAAGCTTTCTTT
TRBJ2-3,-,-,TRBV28,CASSLPGLYTDTQYF,TGTGCCAGCAGTTTGCCCGGACTTTACACAGATACGCAGTATTTT